The 5 T cell receptor beta chains below come from one sample, sequenced in a study of a mutant IDH1 vaccine in newly diagnosed glioma. For these TCRs, the target antigens are not known. Time point meaning: week 47, end of study. What each vaccine dose contained was 300 ug of mutant IDH1 20-mer peptide, accompanied by topical imiquimod. Generated by immunoSEQ multiplex PCR, the TCRdb table keeps only in-frame clones and is missing some. Of about 56,000 clones detected, 80% to 85% appear once; the ten largest clones hold more than 3%. The sample was PBMCs, taken from a glioma patient whose treatment included an IDH1 peptide vaccine. These receptors were collected from a woman between 45 and 65 years old with glioma.

The chain uses TRBV19 and TRBJ1-1, with 9 bases aligning to TRBD1. V shed 9 bases, J shed 6 bases, and the junction held 5 bases outside the gene matches. The CDR3 has 12 amino acids. CDR1 LNHDA and CDR2 SQIVND come from the germline V gene (reference sequence). This CDR3 reads CASRTGAAEAFF. In nucleotides, the CDR3 is TGTGCCAGCCGGACAGGGGCGGCTGAAGCTTTCTTT.

V usage is TRBV7-8 and J usage is TRBJ1-1, with D maybe TRBD1 (6 bases). Germline V gene sequence: CDR1 SGHVS, CDR2 FQNEAQ. This CDR3 has 15 residues. V was shortened by 3 bases and J by 0 bases, with 11 bases between the two germline ends. CDR3 loop: CASSFKQGLNTEAFF. The DNA of the CDR3 is TGTGCCAGCAGCTTCAAACAGGGATTGAACACTGAAGCTTTCTTT.

J is TRBJ1-3 and V is TRBV9; D possibly corresponds to TRBD1 (5 bases). The CDR3 totals 16 residues. Germline CDR1 is SGDLS and CDR2 is YYNGEE. Trimming took off 0 bases at V and 2 bases at J, with 12 bases between the two ends. In DNA form, the CDR3 reads TGTGCCAGCAGCGTAGGGCGGGGAGGGGCTGGAAACACCATATATTTT. This translates into CASSVGRGGAGNTIYF.

The CDR3 bases are TGTGCCAGCAGCCAAGATCTTGGGAATAGGGAGCAGTACTTC. Encoded protein: CASSQDLGNREQYF. The gene calls are TRBV4-2 and TRBJ2-7, with D unresolved. Trimming cost V 0 bases and J 7 bases, with 13 bases left between them. From germline, CDR1 is LGHNA and CDR2 YNFKEQ. This CDR3 is 14 amino acids long.

The J gene is TRBJ2-7, the V gene TRBV7-9; 8 nucleotides line up with TRBD1. With V trimmed by 1 base and J by 2 bases, 7 bases remained unmatched. This CDR3 contains 16 residues. The germline V gene encodes CDR1 SEHNR and CDR2 FQNEAQ (reference sequence). CDR3 DNA: TGTGCCAGCAGCTTAGATTCAGGGGGCATGGCCTACGAGCAGTACTTC. Its translation: CASSLDSGGMAYEQYF.